The T cell receptor (beta chain) under discussion was sequenced for a study of T cell responses to AZD1222 COVID-19 vaccine. Measured with immunoSEQ multiplex PCR; TCRdb has only the in-frame clones, and not every one. The top ten clones hold less than 1.5% of a sample with about 150,000 clones, about 89% of them seen once. V was pared by 4 bases and J by 10 bases, with 20 bases between. Per the germline V gene, CDR1 is SNHLY and CDR2 is FYNNEI. The CDR3 length is 16 residues. The TCR sequence derives from an adult who received the AZD1222 COVID-19 vaccine. The chain joins TRBV2 to TRBJ1-6; TRBD1 might be the D (5 bases). The sequenced sample was peripheral blood, obtained 28 days after the second AZD1222 dose. The CDR3 protein is CASSVPQGDLGSPLHF. In nucleotides, the CDR3 is TGTGCCAGCAGTGTACCCCAGGGAGACCTGGGGTCACCCCTCCACTTT.